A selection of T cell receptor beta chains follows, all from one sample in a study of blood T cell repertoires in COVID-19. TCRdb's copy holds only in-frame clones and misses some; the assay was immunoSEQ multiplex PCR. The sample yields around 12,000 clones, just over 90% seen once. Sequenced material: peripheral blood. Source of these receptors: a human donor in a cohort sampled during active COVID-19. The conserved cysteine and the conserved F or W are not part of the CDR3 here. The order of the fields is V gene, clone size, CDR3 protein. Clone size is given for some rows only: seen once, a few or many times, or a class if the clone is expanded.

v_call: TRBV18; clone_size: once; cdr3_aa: ASSLPGHDQETQY
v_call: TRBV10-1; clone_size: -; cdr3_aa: ASSESPGTEAF
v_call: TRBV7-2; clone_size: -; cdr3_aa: ASSPDRGNEKLF
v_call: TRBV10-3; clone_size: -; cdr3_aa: AGGVGGIPNNEQF
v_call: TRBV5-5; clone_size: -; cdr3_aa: ASIQGTLNSYEQY
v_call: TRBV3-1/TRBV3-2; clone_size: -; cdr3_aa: ASSLEGQVEAF
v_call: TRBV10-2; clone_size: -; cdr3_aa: ASTGDNSYNEQF
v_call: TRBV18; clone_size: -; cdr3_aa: ASSPKTEMNTEAF
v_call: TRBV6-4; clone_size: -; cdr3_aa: ASSEGSGGLRDTQY
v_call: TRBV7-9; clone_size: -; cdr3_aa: ASSRRDTNTGELF
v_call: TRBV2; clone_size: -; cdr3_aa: ASVFDRGSGEAF
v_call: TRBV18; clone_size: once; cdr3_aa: ASSPGLAGGPYEQF
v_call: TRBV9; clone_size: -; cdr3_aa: ASSPGIAVGEQY
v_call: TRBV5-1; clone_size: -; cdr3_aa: ASSSSPAAQGAVSGRRNTQY
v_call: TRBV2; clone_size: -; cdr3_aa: ASSARQQGVRGYT
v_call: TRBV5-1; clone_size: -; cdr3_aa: ASSLGRRTSTDTQY
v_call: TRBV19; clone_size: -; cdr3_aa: ASKPTGRSSNSPLH
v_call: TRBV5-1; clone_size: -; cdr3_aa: ASSRSGTSGTGELF
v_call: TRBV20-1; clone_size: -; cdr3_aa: SASQRRKQETQY
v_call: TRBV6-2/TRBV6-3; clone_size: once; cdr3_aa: ASSYGGQATYEQY
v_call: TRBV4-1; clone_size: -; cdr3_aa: ASRRDRGREKLF
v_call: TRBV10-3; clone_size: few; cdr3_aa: AINTGGTYNEQF
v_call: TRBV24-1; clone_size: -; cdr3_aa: ATRGGGGNQPQH
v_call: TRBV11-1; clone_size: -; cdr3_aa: ASSNRDSSYEQY
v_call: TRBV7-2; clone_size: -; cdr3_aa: ASRSPLLEYNEQF
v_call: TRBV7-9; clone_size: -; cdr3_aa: ASTLPGLAGGGSSYNEQF
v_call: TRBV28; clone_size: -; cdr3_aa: ASSVLELPYT
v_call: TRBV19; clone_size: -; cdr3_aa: ASRGVAGANVLT
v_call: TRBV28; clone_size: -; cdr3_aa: ASWGQGANIQY
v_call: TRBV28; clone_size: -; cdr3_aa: ASRKLVIKTGSVDGYT
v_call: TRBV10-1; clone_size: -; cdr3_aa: ASSPGLAGGHGQF
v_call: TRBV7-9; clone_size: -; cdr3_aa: ASSLSGGPDTQY
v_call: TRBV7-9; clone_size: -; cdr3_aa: ASSSRTGYNEQF
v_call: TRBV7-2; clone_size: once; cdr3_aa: ASSGSAYSYNEQF
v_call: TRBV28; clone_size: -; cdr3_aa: ASSQGILIYGYT
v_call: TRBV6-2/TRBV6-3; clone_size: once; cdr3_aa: ASSLGLSTDTQY
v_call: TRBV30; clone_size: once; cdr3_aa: AWSATQGGQPQH
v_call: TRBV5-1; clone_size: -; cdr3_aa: ASSLGPDQPQH
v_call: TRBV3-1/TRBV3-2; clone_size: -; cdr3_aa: ASSHQYRGTGGGNYGYT
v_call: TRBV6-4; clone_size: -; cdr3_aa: ASSELLAYEQF
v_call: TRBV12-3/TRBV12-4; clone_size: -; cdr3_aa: ASSLTYEQY
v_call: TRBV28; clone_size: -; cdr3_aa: ASSARTENTEAF
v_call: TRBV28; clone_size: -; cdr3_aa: ASSFPGNEKLF
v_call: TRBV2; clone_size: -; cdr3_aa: ASTETRQTVGGYT
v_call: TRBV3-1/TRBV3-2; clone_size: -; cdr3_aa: ASSPDFFLETQY